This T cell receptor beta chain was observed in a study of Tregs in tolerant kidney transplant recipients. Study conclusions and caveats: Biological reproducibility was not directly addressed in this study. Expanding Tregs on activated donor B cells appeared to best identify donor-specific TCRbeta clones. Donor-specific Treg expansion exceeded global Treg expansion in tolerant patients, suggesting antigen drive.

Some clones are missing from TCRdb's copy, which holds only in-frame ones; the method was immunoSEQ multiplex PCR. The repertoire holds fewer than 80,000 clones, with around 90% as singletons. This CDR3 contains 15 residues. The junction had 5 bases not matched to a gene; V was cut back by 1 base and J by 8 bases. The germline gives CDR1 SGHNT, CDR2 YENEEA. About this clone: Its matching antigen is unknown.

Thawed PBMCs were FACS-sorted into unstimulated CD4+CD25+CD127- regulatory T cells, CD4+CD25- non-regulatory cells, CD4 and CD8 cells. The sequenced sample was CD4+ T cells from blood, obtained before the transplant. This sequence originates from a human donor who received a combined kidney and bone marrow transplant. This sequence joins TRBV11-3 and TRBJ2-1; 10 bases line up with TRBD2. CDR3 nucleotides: TGTGCCAGCAGCTTAGGGCTAGCGGGAGTCGATGAGCAGTTCTTC. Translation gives CASSLGLAGVDEQFF.